This is a list of T cell receptor beta chains from one sample in a study of molecular identifiers for immune sequencing clone quantification. TCRdb independently ran MiXCR on the PCR reads; one entry per CDR3 protein. Here the sample spans a few hundred thousand distinct CDR3 sequences, roughly a quarter being singletons. Sequencing input: naive CD8+ T cells from blood, with Jurkat cell RNA spiked in. The source of these receptors is a human donor in good health. Some libraries in this study had Jurkat cell RNA spiked in. The CDR3 runs from the conserved cysteine through the conserved F or W. A D gene is named only where the DNA matches it firmly. Clone sizes are given selectively: once, few, many, or a class where the clone is expanded.

CDR3 protein	CDR3 DNA	clone size	V gene	J gene	D gene
CASSFGGGPYEQYF	TGTGCCAGCAGCTTTGGCGGGGGGCCCTACGAGCAGTACTTC	many	TRBV28	TRBJ2-7	TRBD2
CASSYSGEPTDTQYF	TGTGCCAGCAGTTACTCGGGGGAGCCCACAGATACGCAGTATTTT	few	TRBV6-6	TRBJ2-3	.
CASSPGRGAKNIQYF	TGTGCCAGCAGTCCCGGTCGAGGGGCCAAAAACATTCAGTACTTC	many	TRBV7-9	TRBJ2-4	.
CASSQNPASDTEAFF	TGTGCCAGCAGCCAGAACCCCGCGTCGGACACTGAAGCTTTCTTT	few	TRBV14	TRBJ1-1	.
CSARQQGSWDEQYF	TGCAGTGCTAGACAACAGGGGTCGTGGGACGAGCAGTACTTC	.	TRBV20-1	TRBJ2-7	TRBD1
CASRGRGGTDTQYF	TGCGCCAGCAGAGGGCGGGGGGGCACAGATACGCAGTATTTT	.	TRBV5-1	TRBJ2-3	TRBD2
CASSPGLGGGETQYF	TGCGCCAGCAGCCCAGGCCTAGGAGGTGGAGAGACCCAGTACTTC	many	TRBV4-3	TRBJ2-5	.
CASSYSTSGDEQYF	TGTGCCAGCAGTTACTCAACTAGCGGTGACGAGCAGTACTTC	once	TRBV6-5	TRBJ2-7	TRBD2
CASSLDVGMNTGELFF	TGTGCCAGCAGTTTAGATGTCGGGATGAACACCGGGGAGCTGTTTTTT	few	TRBV12-3/TRBV12-4	TRBJ2-2	.
CASSKAASGRITLSGANVLIF	TGTGCCAGCAGCAAAGCGGCGTCAGGACGGATAACTCTCTCTGGGGCCAACGTCCTGATTTTC	.	TRBV6-6	TRBJ2-6	.
CASSSLEPGLALYEQYF	TGTGCCAGCAGTTCACTCGAACCGGGACTAGCTCTCTACGAGCAGTACTTC	many	TRBV6-2/TRBV6-3	TRBJ2-7	TRBD2
CASSRGQGVSEQYF	TGTGCCAGCAGCCGCGGACAGGGTGTGTCCGAGCAGTACTTC	.	TRBV7-9	TRBJ2-7	TRBD1
CSVAVNEAFF	TGCAGCGTGGCCGTAAACGAAGCTTTCTTT	.	TRBV29-1	TRBJ1-1	.
CASSQSLRAAIGHTQYF	TGCGCCAGCAGCCAGTCCCTCCGGGCGGCCATCGGCCATACGCAGTATTTT	many	TRBV4-3	TRBJ2-3	.
CASSSRGRVTEAFF	TGTGCCAGCAGTTCCAGGGGGCGGGTGACTGAAGCTTTCTTT	many	TRBV6-2/TRBV6-3	TRBJ1-1	TRBD1
CASSLEVGGRVISLNYGYTF	TGTGCCAGCAGTTTAGAGGTCGGGGGCAGGGTAATTTCCTTGAACTATGGCTACACCTTC	few	TRBV12-3/TRBV12-4	TRBJ1-2	.
CASSIAGGKYQPQHF	TGTGCCAGTAGTATAGCAGGGGGAAAGTATCAGCCCCAGCATTTT	few	TRBV19	TRBJ1-5	TRBD1
CASSQQVGDLTNTQYF	TGTGCCAGCAGCCAGCAAGTGGGGGACCTCACAAATACGCAGTATTTT	few	TRBV4-2	TRBJ2-3	.
CSVERYTEAFF	TGCAGCGTTGAAAGGTACACTGAAGCTTTCTTT	many	TRBV29-1	TRBJ1-1	.
CASSYLNRPVAQGVGYGYTF	TGTGCCAGCAGTTACCTTAACCGTCCCGTCGCACAGGGGGTCGGCTATGGCTACACCTTC	many	TRBV6-5	TRBJ1-2	TRBD1
CASSIISLVSSYNSPLHF	TGTGCCAGCAGTATCATCAGCCTCGTGAGCTCCTATAATTCACCCCTCCACTTT	.	TRBV27	TRBJ1-6	.
CASSQDQGSSYNEQFF	TGCGCCAGCAGCCAAGATCAGGGGAGCTCCTACAATGAGCAGTTCTTC	many	TRBV4-3	TRBJ2-1	.
CASSLLISPTDTQYF	TGTGCCAGCAGTTTACTCATTTCACCCACAGATACGCAGTATTTT	few	TRBV12-3/TRBV12-4	TRBJ2-3	.
CATSREPRYEQYF	TGTGCCACCAGCAGAGAACCCCGCTACGAGCAGTACTTC	few	TRBV15	TRBJ2-7	.
CASSIGAGYTF	TGTGCCAGTAGTATAGGGGCCGGCTACACCTTC	few	TRBV19	TRBJ1-2	.
CASSVNPGTGNTEAFF	TGTGCCAGCAGCGTCAACCCTGGGACAGGGAACACTGAAGCTTTCTTT	few	TRBV9	TRBJ1-1	TRBD1
CASSLSTGPTYEQYF	TGTGCCAGCAGTTTATCCACAGGGCCGACCTACGAGCAGTACTTC	few	TRBV27	TRBJ2-7	.
CASSLVRTGPIEQYF	TGCGCCAGCAGCTTGGTCCGGACAGGCCCCATCGAGCAGTACTTC	many	TRBV5-1	TRBJ2-7	TRBD1
CASGLPDNEKLFF	TGTGCTAGTGGTTTACCCGATAATGAAAAACTGTTTTTT	many	TRBV12-5	TRBJ1-4	.
CASSFHLAGVLNEQFF	TGTGCCAGCAGCTTCCACCTAGCGGGAGTCTTAAATGAGCAGTTCTTC	few	TRBV11-2	TRBJ2-1	TRBD2
CASSLGPEQPEQFF	TGTGCCAGCAGTTTAGGCCCGGAGCAGCCAGAGCAGTTCTTC	.	TRBV12-3/TRBV12-4	TRBJ2-1	.
CSARVLGAYEQYF	TGCAGTGCTAGAGTACTGGGGGCCTACGAGCAGTACTTC	.	TRBV20-1	TRBJ2-7	.
CSARTRTATYEQYF	TGCAGTGCTAGAACCCGGACAGCAACCTACGAGCAGTACTTC	few	TRBV20-1	TRBJ2-7	.